These T cell receptor beta chains were read from a single sample in a study of CD8 T cells in ankylosing spondylitis. TCRdb recomputed calls from the 5' RACE reads with MiXCR, one row per CDR3 protein. The table shows about 240,000 distinct CDR3 sequences, with approximately 9% occurring only once. The sample consisted of blood, either unsorted or a sorted T cell fraction (not recorded which). These receptors came from a male donor with ankylosing spondylitis or in good health (not recorded which). Both conserved end residues are part of each CDR3. D genes are given only for firm matches. Some rows mark clone size as missing; the rest say once, few, many or name a class of expanded clone.

>TRBV20-1|-|TRBJ1-4|-
CSARDDRVQKLFF
TGCAGTGCTAGAGATGATAGGGTACAGAAACTGTTTTTT
>TRBV6-1|-|TRBJ2-1|many
CASSKDTTEQFF
TGTGCCAGCAGCAAGGACACCACTGAGCAGTTCTTC
>TRBV15|-|TRBJ2-7|many
CATSREQSKGYEQYF
TGTGCCACCAGCAGAGAACAGAGTAAGGGTTACGAGCAGTACTTC
>TRBV7-8|-|TRBJ2-1|many
CASSLASGAVDEQFF
TGTGCCAGCAGCTTAGCCTCGGGAGCGGTGGATGAGCAGTTCTTC
>TRBV7-9|TRBD1|TRBJ2-3|many
CASSSRQGVYQADTQYF
TGTGCCAGCAGCTCGAGACAGGGGGTCTACCAGGCAGATACGCAGTATTTT
>TRBV29-1|-|TRBJ1-2|many
CSVDPAPGGSMHGYTF
TGCAGCGTTGATCCCGCTCCGGGGGGAAGTATGCATGGCTACACCTTC
>TRBV6-2/TRBV6-3|-|TRBJ2-7|many
CASSYSLEDYSYEQYF
TGTGCCAGCAGTTACTCTTTGGAAGACTATTCCTACGAGCAGTACTTC
>TRBV5-1|TRBD1|TRBJ2-3|many
CASSLGDRAGDTQYF
TGCGCCAGCAGCTTGGGCGACAGGGCAGGAGATACGCAGTATTTT
>TRBV10-3|TRBD2|TRBJ2-3|many
CAISFTAGAGDTQYF
TGTGCCATCAGTTTCACGGCGGGAGCTGGAGATACGCAGTATTTT
>TRBV10-3|-|TRBJ2-3|many
CAAGGGDTQYF
TGTGCCGCCGGTGGGGGGGATACGCAGTATTTT
>TRBV12-3/TRBV12-4|-|TRBJ2-7|many
CASSADRTPYEQYF
TGTGCCAGCAGTGCCGACAGAACTCCCTACGAGCAGTACTTC
>TRBV7-2|TRBD1|TRBJ1-2|few
CASSLTGQGYTF
TGTGCCAGCAGCTTGACAGGGCAAGGCTACACCTTC
>TRBV6-2/TRBV6-3|-|TRBJ1-5|many
CASSPDRKQPQHF
TGTGCCAGCAGTCCCGACAGAAAACAGCCCCAGCATTTT
>TRBV20-1|-|TRBJ2-7|many
CSARDMQSSYEQYF
TGCAGTGCTAGAGATATGCAAAGCTCCTACGAGCAGTACTTC
>TRBV29-1|-|TRBJ2-3|many
CSVVVAGARTDTQYF
TGCAGCGTTGTCGTCGCGGGGGCCCGCACAGATACGCAGTATTTT
>TRBV29-1|-|TRBJ1-2|few
CSVESGVRENGYTF
TGCAGCGTTGAGTCCGGGGTTCGGGAGAATGGCTACACCTTC
>TRBV15|-|TRBJ2-2|many
CATSRTLGGTGELFF
TGTGCCACCAGCAGAACCTTGGGCGGCACCGGGGAGCTGTTTTTT
>TRBV11-3|TRBD2|TRBJ2-7|-
CASSPGLAVYF
TGTGCCAGCAGCCCCGGGCTAGCGGTGTACTTC
>TRBV20-1|TRBD2|TRBJ2-5|-
CSAPSGLGETQYF
TGCAGTGCTCCTAGCGGGTTGGGAGAGACCCAGTACTTC
>TRBV20-1|-|TRBJ2-1|many
CSARAVPGNEQFF
TGCAGTGCTAGAGCCGTACCAGGGAATGAGCAGTTCTTC
>TRBV7-3|-|TRBJ2-1|few
CASSSQRGGGGSYNEQFF
TGTGCCAGCAGCTCTCAGAGGGGGGGTGGGGGATCCTACAATGAGCAGTTCTTC
>TRBV6-1|-|TRBJ1-1|many
CASSHGSSLMNTEAFF
TGTGCCAGCAGTCACGGGTCTTCCCTGATGAACACTGAAGCTTTCTTT
>TRBV5-1|TRBD1|TRBJ2-1|many
CASSLKGDRAFHEQFF
TGCGCCAGCAGCTTGAAAGGGGACAGGGCGTTCCATGAGCAGTTCTTC
>TRBV7-6|TRBD1|TRBJ1-6|-
CASSPTGAGSPLHF
TGTGCCAGCAGCCCTACAGGGGCTGGTTCACCCCTCCACTTT
>TRBV19|-|TRBJ2-7|many
CASSTPPRGRSSYEQYF
TGTGCCAGTAGTACCCCACCGAGGGGTAGAAGCTCCTACGAGCAGTACTTC
>TRBV6-5|-|TRBJ1-1|many
CASSYASAFEAFF
TGTGCCAGCAGTTACGCTTCCGCTTTTGAAGCTTTCTTT
>TRBV5-1|TRBD1|TRBJ2-7|-
CASSLSGTGAYEQYF
TGCGCCAGCAGCTTGTCCGGGACAGGGGCCTACGAGCAGTACTTC
>TRBV12-3/TRBV12-4|TRBD1|TRBJ2-3|many
CASIRGYSDTQYF
TGTGCCAGCATCAGGGGGTATTCAGATACGCAGTATTTT
>TRBV14|TRBD2|TRBJ2-5|many
CASSPLTSGQETQYF
TGTGCCAGCAGCCCCTTGACTAGCGGGCAAGAGACCCAGTACTTC
>TRBV12-3/TRBV12-4|-|TRBJ2-1|many
CASNLGRSNEQFF
TGTGCCAGCAACCTAGGGCGCAGCAATGAGCAGTTCTTC
>TRBV5-1|TRBD2|TRBJ2-2|-
CASSSRETGELFF
TGCGCCAGCAGCTCGCGGGAGACCGGGGAGCTGTTTTTT
>TRBV7-9|TRBD1|TRBJ2-4|many
CASSSKRDSLAKNIQYF
TGTGCCAGCAGCTCAAAGAGGGACAGTCTAGCCAAAAACATTCAGTACTTC
>TRBV7-2|TRBD2|TRBJ2-1|many
CASSSSGTLSDNEQFF
TGTGCCAGCAGCTCTAGCGGGACCCTTTCGGACAATGAGCAGTTCTTC
>TRBV3-1|TRBD1|TRBJ1-2|few
CVSGTGNYGYTF
TGTGTATCGGGGACAGGGAACTATGGCTACACCTTC
>TRBV29-1|-|TRBJ1-2|-
CSVDWYQGLWGYTF
TGCAGCGTTGATTGGTATCAGGGCCTGTGGGGCTACACCTTC
>TRBV10-3|-|TRBJ2-3|many
CAISESRGESADTQYF
TGTGCCATCAGTGAGTCTAGGGGGGAGAGCGCAGATACGCAGTATTTT
>TRBV30|-|TRBJ2-3|-
CAWSRSGSLSTDTQYF
TGTGCCTGGAGTCGTAGTGGGAGCCTTAGCACAGATACGCAGTATTTT
>TRBV3-1|-|TRBJ2-7|many
CASSQDQVSRAEQYF
TGTGCCAGCAGCCAAGATCAGGTTTCACGAGCCGAGCAGTACTTC
>TRBV20-1|-|TRBJ2-1|-
CSASSGAGNEQFF
TGCAGTGCTAGTTCGGGAGCTGGCAATGAGCAGTTCTTC
>TRBV20-1|-|TRBJ2-3|many
CSARQGRADTQYF
TGCAGTGCTCGACAGGGGAGGGCAGATACGCAGTATTTT
>TRBV12-3/TRBV12-4|TRBD2|TRBJ2-1|many
CASSFILAGDNDEQFF
TGTGCCAGCAGTTTCATTCTAGCGGGAGATAACGATGAGCAGTTCTTC
>TRBV10-1|-|TRBJ2-2|-
CASSEEGGPNTGELFF
TGCGCCAGCAGTGAGGAAGGGGGTCCGAACACCGGGGAGCTGTTTTTT
>TRBV6-2/TRBV6-3|-|TRBJ1-1|many
CASKITAGRTEAFF
TGTGCCAGCAAGATAACGGCAGGTAGAACTGAAGCTTTCTTT
>TRBV4-3|-|TRBJ2-1|few
CASSQDGGGRSYNEQFF
TGCGCCAGCAGCCAAGATGGCGGGGGCCGATCCTACAATGAGCAGTTCTTC
>TRBV12-3/TRBV12-4|TRBD1|TRBJ1-3|few
CASSSGDSIGNTIYF
TGTGCCAGCAGTTCCGGGGACAGTATCGGAAACACCATATATTTT
>TRBV7-2|-|TRBJ1-3|many
CASSQEGTPGNTIYF
TGTGCCAGCAGCCAGGAGGGCACGCCCGGAAACACCATATATTTT
>TRBV28|-|TRBJ2-3|many
CASSLRRDTQYF
TGTGCCAGCAGTTTAAGGAGGGATACGCAGTATTTT
>TRBV7-8|-|TRBJ2-2|few
CASSLVEPRVTGELFF
TGTGCCAGCAGCTTAGTCGAGCCCCGAGTCACCGGGGAGCTGTTTTTT
>TRBV10-3|TRBD2|TRBJ2-3|many
CAISVRLAGGGDTQYF
TGTGCCATCAGTGTCAGACTAGCGGGGGGCGGAGATACGCAGTATTTT
>TRBV5-1|-|TRBJ1-3|many
CASASGRIFSGNTIYF
TGCGCCAGCGCGAGCGGACGGATCTTCTCTGGAAACACCATATATTTT
>TRBV15|-|TRBJ2-7|few
CATSRPAYEQYF
TGTGCCACCAGCAGACCAGCCTACGAGCAGTACTTC
>TRBV12-3/TRBV12-4|-|TRBJ1-5|many
CASSFLGAQPQHF
TGTGCCAGCAGTTTTCTTGGAGCTCAGCCCCAGCATTTT
>TRBV18|-|TRBJ2-1|many
CASSPRGSEQFF
TGTGCCAGCTCACCACGGGGGAGTGAGCAGTTCTTC
>TRBV27|TRBD2|TRBJ2-5|few
CASSTLRGGQETQYF
TGTGCCAGCAGTACCTTACGGGGGGGCCAAGAGACCCAGTACTTC
>TRBV7-3|TRBD2|TRBJ2-3|few
CASSRGLAGGPFNSTDTQYF
TGTGCCAGCAGCCGGGGACTAGCGGGAGGACCCTTTAATAGCACAGATACGCAGTATTTT